These 15 T cell receptor beta chains share one sample of origin, sequenced in a study of T cell responses to AZD1222 COVID-19 vaccine. Sequencing used immunoSEQ multiplex PCR; TCRdb keeps in-frame clones, though not all of them. The data hold about 78,000 clones, with roughly 82% observed a single time. The material was peripheral blood, obtained on day 0 of AZD1222 vaccination. The receptors shown here come from an adult in good health.

The chain employs TRBV27 and TRBJ2-1; D uncertain. This CDR3 is 13 amino acids long. Germline values: CDR1 MNHEY, CDR2 SMNVEV (reference sequence). The V gene lost 3 bases and the J gene lost 8 bases, with 11 bases spanning the gap. The CDR3 reads CASSLWAWHEQFF. CDR3 DNA: TGTGCCAGCAGTTTGTGGGCCTGGCATGAGCAGTTCTTC.

There are a few counts of this clone. The genes are TRBV25-1 and TRBJ2-7, with D possibly called TRBD1 or TRBD2 (6 bases each). CDR1 is MGHDK and CDR2 is SYGVNS in the germline V gene. There are 18 residues in the CDR3. V lost 6 bases, J lost 7 bases, and 31 bases lay in between. The CDR3 coding sequence is TGTGCCAGCAGCTCCCAGGGGCGGGGATTCCTACGACCGTGGGAGCAGTACTTC. Protein: CASSSQGRGFLRPWEQYF.

This chain uses TRBV3-1 (or the pseudogene TRBV3-2) with TRBJ1-2, with 9 positions matching TRBD1. The germline CDR1 and CDR2 sequences are LGHDT and YNNKEL (reference sequence). The V and J ends lost 1 base and 6 bases, in that order; junction bases with no gene match: 3. The CDR3 has 14 residues. CDR3 nucleotides: TGTGCCAGCAGCCAAGCCGGGACAGGGAATGGCTACACCTTC. This sequence encodes CASSQAGTGNGYTF.

This chain connects TRBV24-1 to TRBJ2-1; D uncertain. Germline V gene sequence: CDR1 KGHDR, CDR2 SFDVKD. The CDR3 has 15 residues. Between the trimmed V and J ends, which lost 9 bases and 12 bases, there was a span of 26 bases. CDR3 region: CATVPTVVGNFGQFF. CDR3 nucleotides: TGTGCCACCGTGCCTACAGTGGTTGGCAATTTCGGGCAGTTCTTC.

This rearrangement joins TRBV4-3 to TRBJ2-2; tentatively, D is TRBD1 or TRBD2 (5 bases each). Trimming left V 0 bases short and J 4 bases short, with 12 bases between. In germline, CDR1 is LGHNA, CDR2 YSLEER. CDR3 length equals 16 residues. CDR3 DNA sequence: TGCGCCAGCAGCCAAGAATCGGGACCCTTCACCGGGGAGCTGTTTTTT. Its protein is CASSQESGPFTGELFF.

The V call is TRBV2, the J call TRBJ2-5, with 13 bases identical to TRBD2. The V and J ends lost 7 bases and 6 bases, in that order; junction bases with no gene match: 8. The CDR3 has 15 residues. CDR1 is SNHLY and CDR2 is FYNNEI in the germline V gene. The CDR3 protein is CASNSGLAGAKTQYF. Written as DNA, the CDR3 is TGTGCCAGCAATTCCGGACTAGCGGGAGCAAAGACCCAGTACTTC. The entire variable domain, with the rest obtained from reference TRBV2 and TRBJ2-5, is as follows: EPEVTQTPSHQVTQMGQEVILRCVPISNHLYFYWYRQILGQKVEFLVSFYNNEISEKSEIFDDQFSVERPDGSNFTLKIRSTKLEDSAMYFCASNSGLAGAKTQYFGPGTRLLVL.

This sequence joins TRBV6-2 or TRBV6-3 and TRBJ1-6, with 8 positions matching TRBD1. The length of the CDR3 is 19 residues. Trimming took 2 bases from V and 10 from J; bases not matched to a gene: 19. Germline V gene lookup returns CDR1 MNHEY and CDR2 SVGEGT. The CDR3 sequence is CASSYGHPGTGSNASPLHF. The DNA for the CDR3 is TGTGCCAGCAGTTACGGACACCCCGGGACAGGCTCCAATGCGTCACCCCTCCACTTT.

The chain employs TRBV27 and TRBJ2-2; D possibly corresponds to TRBD2 (6 bases). The CDR3 is made up of 18 amino acids. Looked up from germline, CDR1 is MNHEY and CDR2 is SMNVEV (reference sequence). Trimming pared 3 bases from V and 5 bases from J, leaving 22 bases between. As DNA, the CDR3 is TGTGCCAGCAGTTTGAGGGCCGGAACTGTGGGACTTACCGGGGAGCTGTTTTTT. Translating gives CASSLRAGTVGLTGELFF.

The chain employs TRBV19 and TRBJ1-5, with D perhaps matching TRBD1 (5 bases). Trimming shortened V by 4 bases and J by 3 bases, and 19 bases separated the two germline ends. The CDR3 has 17 amino acids. Germline V lookup: CDR1 LNHDA, CDR2 SQIVND (reference sequence). The CDR3 bases are TGTGCCAGTAGTACGCGCCTCCTCCAGGGACCCAATCAGCCCCAGCATTTT. It yields the protein CASSTRLLQGPNQPQHF.

This clone was counted once. The genes are TRBV30 and TRBJ1-1; D gene unclear. Germline assignment: CDR1 GTSNPN and CDR2 SVGIG (reference sequence). The length of the CDR3 is 13 residues. V shed 1 base and J shed 3 bases, with 9 bases lying between them. The CDR3 sequence is CAWSDGGDTEAFF. The DNA of the CDR3 is TGTGCCTGGAGTGATGGCGGGGACACTGAAGCTTTCTTT.

The chain recombines TRBV6-5 with TRBJ2-7, with D possibly being TRBD2 (5 bases). From germline, CDR1 is MNHEY and CDR2 SVGAGI. V was clipped by 5 bases and J by 7 bases, with 18 bases between them. This CDR3 contains 14 residues. CDR3 in DNA: TGTGCCAGCAGTCGGACCGTCGCCCGAGGGGAGCAGTACTTC. Translation: CASSRTVARGEQYF.

This clone appeared a few times. J is TRBJ1-2 and V is TRBV3-1 (or the pseudogene TRBV3-2); TRBD1 might be the D (5 bases). Trimming pared 5 bases from V and 8 bases from J, leaving 15 bases between. This CDR3 spans 13 amino acids. The germline V gene encodes CDR1 LGHDT and CDR2 YNNKEL (reference sequence). The CDR3 sequence is CASSYGTAHGYTF. The CDR3, as DNA: TGTGCCAGCAGCTACGGGACCGCTCACGGCTACACCTTC.

The V and J genes are TRBV5-6 and TRBJ2-7; weak D call: TRBD1 (6 bases). This CDR3 has 13 amino acids. The V end was cut by 2 bases, the J end by 6 bases, with 12 bases between. The germline CDR1 and CDR2 sequences are SGHDT and YYEEEE. CDR3 DNA sequence: TGTGCCAGCAGCTTCGGGGCAGGGGTCGAGCAGTACTTC. This sequence encodes CASSFGAGVEQYF.

CDR3 coding DNA: TGTGCCATCAGTGAGCTGTCAGAGGGAGGCACAGATACGCAGTATTTT. Its translation is CAISELSEGGTDTQYF. The chain has TRBV10-3 and TRBJ2-3; possibly TRBD2 for D (5 bases). V lost 2 bases to trimming and J lost 1 base, with 13 bases between them. The CDR3 has 16 amino acids. The germline gives CDR1 ENHRY, CDR2 SYGVKD.

The chain links TRBV27 to TRBJ1-1; 9 bases are a match to TRBD1. V lost 6 bases, J lost 0 bases, and 5 bases stayed unmatched. The CDR3 has 15 residues. Germline-derived CDR1 and CDR2 are MNHEY and SMNVEV (reference sequence). Here the CDR3 DNA reads TGTGCCAGCAGGCGACAGGGGGGACTGAACACTGAAGCTTTCTTT. It codes for CASRRQGGLNTEAFF.